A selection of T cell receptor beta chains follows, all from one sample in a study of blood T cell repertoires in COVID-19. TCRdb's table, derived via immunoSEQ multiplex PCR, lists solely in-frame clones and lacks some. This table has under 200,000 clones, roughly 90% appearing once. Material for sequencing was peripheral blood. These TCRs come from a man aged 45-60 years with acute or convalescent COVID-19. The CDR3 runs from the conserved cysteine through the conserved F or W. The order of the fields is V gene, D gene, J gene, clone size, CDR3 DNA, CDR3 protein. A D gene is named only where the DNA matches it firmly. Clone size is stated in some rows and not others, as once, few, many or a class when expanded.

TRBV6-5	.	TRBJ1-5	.	TGTGCCACCGCCCAATTCCCTAGGGGATTGCAGCCCCAGCATTTT	CATAQFPRGLQPQHF
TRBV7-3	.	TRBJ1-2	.	TGTGCCAGCAGCTCCCCAAGTGGCGGCTACACCTTC	CASSSPSGGYTF
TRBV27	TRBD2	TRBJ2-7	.	TGTGCCAGCAGTTCCCGGCTAGCGGGAGTTTTGTACGAGCAGTACTTC	CASSSRLAGVLYEQYF
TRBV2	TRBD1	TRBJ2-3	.	TGTGCCAGCAGATTCACAGGGGTGAGGGCAGATACGCAGTATTTT	CASRFTGVRADTQYF
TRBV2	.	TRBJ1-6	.	TGTGCCAGCAGTGAGGGCAGGGCTAATTCACCCCTCCACTTT	CASSEGRANSPLHF
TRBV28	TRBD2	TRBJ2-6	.	TGTGCCTGCGGCGGGAGCCCACGGTTAGGGGCTGGGGCCAACGTCCTGACTTTC	CACGGSPRLGAGANVLTF
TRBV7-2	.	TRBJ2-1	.	TGTGCCAGCAGCCAAGCCAATGAGCAGTTCTTC	CASSQANEQFF
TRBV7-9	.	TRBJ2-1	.	TGTGCCAGCAGCACAACGACTAGTAAGGCCAATGAGCAGTTCTTC	CASSTTTSKANEQFF
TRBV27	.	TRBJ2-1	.	TGTGCCAGCAGTTTATTAGGTTGGGCTGAGCAGTTCTTC	CASSLLGWAEQFF
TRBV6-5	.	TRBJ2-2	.	TGTGCCAGCAGGAGCGGGCGGGAGCTGTTTTTT	CASRSGRELFF
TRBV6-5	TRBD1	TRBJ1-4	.	TGTGCCAGCAGGACCCCGGGACAGACTATGGAAAAACTGTTTTTT	CASRTPGQTMEKLFF
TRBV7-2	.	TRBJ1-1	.	TGTGCCAGCAGCTTAGGCGGCGGCAGCCGGGGGTATGTTGAAGCTTTCTTT	CASSLGGGSRGYVEAFF
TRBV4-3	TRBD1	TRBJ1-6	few	TGCGCCAGCAGCCAAGCCGCAGCCAGACAGGGCTCGAATTCACCCCTCCACTTT	CASSQAAARQGSNSPLHF
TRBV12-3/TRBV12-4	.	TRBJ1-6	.	TGTGCCAGCAGTTTAGCTGAGAATTCACCCCTCCACTTT	CASSLAENSPLHF
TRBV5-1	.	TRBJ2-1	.	TGCGCCAGCAGCTTGGTGGCAGGTCGGCACAATGAGCAGTTCTTC	CASSLVAGRHNEQFF
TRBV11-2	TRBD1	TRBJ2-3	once	TGTGCCAGCAGCTTTAGGTTGGACAGGGGGCCGGGTGGCGCAGATACGCAGTATTTT	CASSFRLDRGPGGADTQYF
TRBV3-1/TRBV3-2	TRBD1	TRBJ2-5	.	TGTGCCAGCAGCCGAGCGGACAGGGGGGAGACCCAGTACTTC	CASSRADRGETQYF
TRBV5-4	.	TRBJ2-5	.	TGTGCCAGCAGCCCGTACGGGGAGACCCAGTACTTC	CASSPYGETQYF
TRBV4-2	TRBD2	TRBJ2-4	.	TGTGCCAGCAGCCAAGATGTAACTAGCGGGGTCTTAGCCAAAAACATTCAGTACTTC	CASSQDVTSGVLAKNIQYF
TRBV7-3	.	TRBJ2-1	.	TGTGCCAGCAGCTTAACGTACACCAATGAGCAGTTCTTC	CASSLTYTNEQFF
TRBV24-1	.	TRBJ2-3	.	TGTGCCACCAGTGCTTGGATCGGAGAAACAGATACGCAGTATTTT	CATSAWIGETDTQYF
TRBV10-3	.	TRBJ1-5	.	TGTGCCATCAGTGCCGCGGACAACAATCAGCCCCAGCATTTT	CAISAADNNQPQHF
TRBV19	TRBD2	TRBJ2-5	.	TGTGCCAGTAGTTTTCGACTAGCGGGGGGGCCCCCGCAAGAGACCCAGTACTTC	CASSFRLAGGPPQETQYF